This record looks at one TCR beta chain sequence and its context. These data come from a study of blood T cell repertoires in COVID-19. As for the study in general: The cDNA or gDNA used as material had been derived from T cells, B-cell-depleted T cells, or PBMCs.

Under the authors' procedure: Estimation of nucleated cell counts was performed using reference gene primer amplification. This table comes from immunoSEQ multiplex PCR, and its TCRdb copy is limited to in-frame clones, with some not included. The V and J calls and clone size are taken from that table; D and trimming were inferred from the DNA. The sample yields 100,000 to 150,000 clones, roughly 90% seen once. Germline-derived CDR1 and CDR2 are SNHLY and FYNNEI. V was shortened by 6 bases and J by 6 bases, with 14 bases between the two germline ends. The CDR3 totals 13 residues. The source of this sequence is an elderly woman with acute or convalescent COVID-19. The chain employs TRBV2 and TRBJ1-2, with D maybe TRBD1 (6 bases). The specimen sequenced was peripheral blood. CDR3 bases: TGTGCCAGCAGGGCTGGACAGAATGATGGCTACACCTTC. This translates into CASRAGQNDGYTF.